This entry lists 27 T cell receptor beta chains sequenced from one sample in a study of beta chain features in type 1 diabetes. Their antigens remain unidentified. Study-level results: Shorter TCRB CDR3s, moderately but significantly so, marked every one of the four CD4+ subsets in Type 1 diabetes patients.

Expressed TCRB transcripts were sequenced because the isolated RNA had all been reverse transcribed beforehand. TCRdb's copy holds only in-frame clones and misses some; the assay was immunoSEQ multiplex PCR. Of roughly 47,000 clones listed, just under 45% are singletons. Sequencing was carried out using stem cell memory CD4+ T cells from blood. These receptors came from a man aged 25-40 years with type 1 diabetes.

This clone was picked up a small number of times. The CDR3 loop is CASSASGTGGIEQYF. As DNA, the CDR3 is TGCGCCAGCAGCGCCTCCGGGACAGGGGGCATCGAGCAGTACTTC. The chain carries TRBV5-1 and TRBJ2-7; 12 nucleotides match TRBD1. Germline CDR1 SGHRS, CDR2 YFSETQ. There are 15 residues in the CDR3. The V segment lost 4 bases and the J segment 6 bases; nucleotides outside the gene matches: 8. The full variable domain, in which reference TRBV5-1 and TRBJ2-7 provide the parts outside the CDR3, is KAGVTQTPRYLIKTRGQQVTLSCSPISGHRSVSWYQQTPGQGLQFLFEYFSETQRNKGNFPGRFSGRQFSNSRSEMNVSTLELGDSALYLCASSASGTGGIEQYFGPGTRLTVT.

This clone turned up a few times. The rearrangement uses TRBV11-1 and TRBJ2-7; 10 bases line up with TRBD2. Trimming removed 5 bases from V and 1 base from J; junction bases left unmatched: 8. CDR1 SGHAT and CDR2 FQDESV come from the germline V gene (reference sequence). CDR3 length: 16 residues. CDR3 nucleotides: TGTGCCAGCAGCGCTTTACTAGCGGGGCGTTCCTACGAGCAGTACTTC. Its translation: CASSALLAGRSYEQYF.

In its sample, this clone was seen a few times. This chain joins TRBV5-6 and TRBJ2-1; TRBD2 agrees at 8 bases. After removal of 4 bases from V and 5 bases from J, the junction contained 8 bases not matched to a gene. This CDR3 contains 15 residues. In germline, CDR1 is SGHDT, CDR2 YYEEEE. As DNA, the CDR3 is TGTGCCAGCAGCGTTCTAGCGGGCAAAGACAATGAGCAGTTCTTC. The encoded protein is CASSVLAGKDNEQFF. The variable domain in full, completed from reference TRBV5-6 and TRBJ2-1, reads DAGVTQSPTHLIKTRGQQVTLRCSPKSGHDTVSWYQQALGQGPQFIFQYYEEEERQRGNFPDRFSGHQFPNYSSELNVNALLLGDSALYLCASSVLAGKDNEQFFGPGTRLTVL.

This clone came up a few times. The chain couples TRBV2 to TRBJ2-7, with D unclear. The CDR3 runs to 12 residues. V lost 3 bases to trimming and J lost 3 bases, with 6 bases between them. The germline V gene has CDR1 SNHLY and CDR2 FYNNEI. The CDR3 region is CASSDYGYEQYF. The CDR3 DNA follows: TGTGCCAGCAGTGACTACGGCTACGAGCAGTACTTC.

This clone was counted only a few times. The chain is built from TRBV5-1 and TRBJ1-1; D gene uncertain. Germline CDR1 SGHRS, CDR2 YFSETQ. This CDR3 is built from 13 residues. V was cut by 0 bases and J by 1 base, with 4 bases left in between. The CDR3 region is CASSLERNTEAFF. The CDR3 DNA reads as TGCGCCAGCAGCTTGGAGCGGAACACTGAAGCTTTCTTT.

This clone was seen only a few times. The rearrangement uses TRBV5-1 and TRBJ2-1, with 12 bases aligning to TRBD2. Germline V CDR1 and CDR2: SGHRS, YFSETQ. Trimming cost V 0 bases and J 9 bases; bases outside gene matches: 4. The CDR3 spans 15 residues. The CDR3: CASSLGLAGGAEQFF. The CDR3 nucleotides read TGCGCCAGCAGCTTGGGGCTAGCGGGAGGGGCTGAGCAGTTCTTC.

The chain recombines TRBV7-2 with TRBJ2-5; tentatively, D is TRBD1 (7 bases). With 5 bases removed from V and 5 bases from J, the gap between germline ends came to 15 bases. The CDR3 is 14 amino acids. Germline values: CDR1 SGHTA, CDR2 FQGNSA. CDR3 in DNA: TGTGCCAGCAGCAAAGGAGGGGGCGGGGAGACCCAGTACTTC. Its translation: CASSKGGGGETQYF.

The rearrangement links TRBV5-1 to TRBJ2-5; 9 positions match TRBD1. V shed 0 bases and J 5 bases; nucleotides not matched to a gene: 11. The germline V gene encodes CDR1 SGHRS and CDR2 YFSETQ. The CDR3 consists of 17 residues. CDR3 residues: CASSLAPLTGGGETQYF. In nucleotides, the CDR3 is TGCGCCAGCAGCTTGGCCCCTTTGACAGGGGGAGGGGAGACCCAGTACTTC.

This clone was recorded only once. V usage is TRBV5-1 and J usage is TRBJ2-1; TRBD1 is a possible D gene (6 bases). In germline, CDR1 is SGHRS, CDR2 YFSETQ. Trimming shortened V by 2 bases and J by 6 bases, and 15 bases separated the two germline ends. This CDR3 region has 15 residues. CDR3 residues: CASSLETGISNEQFF. The CDR3 DNA follows: TGCGCCAGCAGCTTAGAGACAGGTATTAGCAATGAGCAGTTCTTC. The whole variable domain, remainder taken from reference TRBV5-1 and TRBJ2-1, is KAGVTQTPRYLIKTRGQQVTLSCSPISGHRSVSWYQQTPGQGLQFLFEYFSETQRNKGNFPGRFSGRQFSNSRSEMNVSTLELGDSALYLCASSLETGISNEQFFGPGTRLTVL.

There are a few counts of this clone. This same CDR3 is encoded by further DNA sequences in the sample. The chain employs TRBV7-2 and TRBJ2-1; D is uncertain. The V gene's germline CDR1 is SGHTA and CDR2 FQGNSA. V lost 5 bases to trimming and J lost 4 bases, with 3 bases between them. The CDR3 has 11 residues. Here the CDR3 reads CASSPYNEQFF. The CDR3 nucleotides are TGTGCCAGCAGCCCTTACAATGAGCAGTTCTTC.

The chain joins TRBV18 to TRBJ2-2, with D possibly matching TRBD2 (6 bases). Germline V gives CDR1 KGHSH, CDR2 LQKENI. The CDR3 has 14 amino acids. The ends were cut back, 5 bases at V and 3 bases at J, with 10 bases in the middle. The CDR3: CASSAGPYTGELFF. CDR3 sequence (DNA): TGTGCCAGCTCAGCGGGACCGTACACCGGGGAGCTGTTTTTT.

The chain has TRBV28 and TRBJ1-2; TRBD1 matches 7 bases. The germline gives CDR1 MDHEN, CDR2 SYDVKM. This CDR3 is built from 14 residues. Trimming removed 5 bases from V and 3 bases from J; junction bases left unmatched: 6. Here the CDR3 reads CASSRRTGYYGYTF. Here the CDR3 DNA reads TGTGCCAGCAGTCGCAGGACAGGATACTATGGCTACACCTTC.

This chain uses TRBV10-3 with TRBJ2-1; weak D call: TRBD1 (6 bases). V lost 4 bases to trimming and J lost 9 bases, with 13 bases between them. The length of the CDR3 is 13 residues. Germline CDR1 and CDR2: ENHRY and SYGVKD. The CDR3 DNA reads as TGTGCCATCAGTGGACGCAGAGGGGGTGAGCAGTTCTTC. This translates into CAISGRRGGEQFF.

V gene TRBV5-1 combines with J gene TRBJ2-5; no definite D call. Deletions cut 1 base from V and 3 bases from J, with 4 bases between. The CDR3 totals 12 residues. Germline CDR1 SGHRS, CDR2 YFSETQ. The CDR3 here is CASSLLEETQYF. The DNA of the CDR3 is TGCGCCAGCAGCTTGTTAGAAGAGACCCAGTACTTC.

The chain couples TRBV29-1 to TRBJ2-1, with D hard to call. V was trimmed by 4 bases and J by 3 bases, leaving 4 bases between them. The CDR3 consists of 11 residues. In germline, CDR1 is SQVTM, CDR2 ANQGSEA. CDR3 in amino acids: CSVVVYNEQFF. Here the CDR3 DNA reads TGCAGCGTTGTAGTCTACAATGAGCAGTTCTTC.

This clone has just a few counts. The gene calls are TRBV14 and TRBJ2-5; D gene unclear. V lost 0 bases, J lost 5 bases, and 13 bases lay in between. Germline values: CDR1 SGHDN, CDR2 FVKESK. CDR3 length: 15 amino acids. CDR3 amino acids: CASSQEPASRETQYF. The CDR3 DNA reads as TGTGCCAGCAGCCAAGAACCGGCCTCGCGGGAGACCCAGTACTTC.

V and J are TRBV11-3 and TRBJ2-3, with 7 bases lining up with TRBD1. CDR1 SGHNT and CDR2 YENEEA come from the germline V gene. V dropped 3 bases and J dropped 2; count of bases not matched to a gene: 2. CDR3 size: 14 residues. The CDR3 is CASSLGQFTDTQYF. The CDR3 bases are TGTGCCAGCAGCTTGGGACAGTTCACAGATACGCAGTATTTT.

This clone was recorded a few times. The chain joins TRBV5-4 to TRBJ2-1; D call uncertain. V was pared by 0 bases and J by 4 bases, with 5 bases between. The length of the CDR3 is 13 residues. Germline V gives CDR1 SGHNT, CDR2 YYREEE (reference sequence). As DNA, the CDR3 is TGTGCCAGCAGCTTGGATCAGTACAATGAGCAGTTCTTC. It encodes CASSLDQYNEQFF. Filled out from reference TRBV5-4 and TRBJ2-1, the complete variable domain reads ETGVTQSPTHLIKTRGQQVTLRCSSQSGHNTVSWYQQALGQGPQFIFQYYREEENGRGNFPPRFSGLQFPNYSSELNVNALELDDSALYLCASSLDQYNEQFFGPGTRLTVL.

The rearrangement links TRBV29-1 to TRBJ1-1; D possibly corresponds to TRBD1 (6 bases). The length of the CDR3 is 13 residues. The ends were cut back, 1 base at V and 8 bases at J, with 14 bases in the middle. Per germline, CDR1 SQVTM and CDR2 ANQGSEA. The CDR3 region is CSVEVGGGVEAFF. The CDR3 DNA follows: TGCAGCGTTGAAGTGGGCGGGGGCGTGGAAGCTTTCTTT.

In this sample, this clone turned up once. The chain links TRBV6-5 to TRBJ1-2; D unclear. The CDR3 extends over 12 amino acids. Trimming removed 6 bases from V and 7 bases from J, with 12 bases in between. Germline V gives CDR1 MNHEY, CDR2 SVGAGI. CDR3: CASSHGWFGYTF. The DNA of the CDR3 is TGTGCCAGCAGCCACGGGTGGTTTGGCTACACCTTC.

V is TRBV6-1 and J is TRBJ2-1, with 8 bases identical to TRBD2. The CDR3 length is 15 residues. CDR1 and CDR2 (germline): MNHNS, SASEGT. Unmatched junction bases numbered 4, after V lost 3 bases and J lost 3 bases. CDR3: CASSETSAHYNEQFF. In DNA, the CDR3 is TGTGCCAGCAGTGAGACTAGCGCTCACTACAATGAGCAGTTCTTC.

The CDR3: CASSEGRGPSEQYF. In DNA form, the CDR3 reads TGTGCCAGCAGTGAAGGTAGGGGCCCATCCGAGCAGTACTTC. The chain has TRBV2 and TRBJ2-7; possible D gene TRBD1, 5 bases. Germline V CDR1 and CDR2: SNHLY, FYNNEI. The CDR3 is 14 amino acids. The V end lost 1 base, the J end lost 6 bases, and 13 bases lay between the germline ends.

The genes are TRBV10-3 and TRBJ2-1; 8 bases align to TRBD2. The CDR3 length is 16 residues. CDR1 and CDR2 (germline): ENHRY, SYGVKD. J lost 9 bases, V lost 3 bases, and 13 bases had no gene match. CDR3: CAISDYLAGTGGEQFF. The CDR3, as DNA: TGTGCCATCAGTGACTATTTAGCGGGAACGGGGGGTGAGCAGTTCTTC.

The chain links TRBV2 to TRBJ2-3; no definite D call. Trimming stripped 4 bases from V and 2 bases from J, with 4 bases between. The CDR3 is 12 residues long. Germline-derived CDR1 and CDR2 are SNHLY and FYNNEI. CDR3 DNA sequence: TGTGCCAGCAGTGCAATCACAGATACGCAGTATTTT. Its protein is CASSAITDTQYF.

On this clone itself: This specimen includes other DNA sequences encoding the same CDR3. The chain is built from TRBV5-1 and TRBJ1-1, with D maybe TRBD1 (6 bases). The CDR3 runs 15 residues. The germline V gene has CDR1 SGHRS and CDR2 YFSETQ. Trimming left V 3 bases short and J 5 bases short, with 17 bases between. CDR3 residues: CASSSGARSITEAFF. The CDR3 coding sequence is TGCGCCAGCAGCTCAGGGGCGCGAAGCATAACTGAAGCTTTCTTT.

The rearrangement joins TRBV10-3 to TRBJ1-3; 9 positions agree with TRBD1. The CDR3 spans 15 residues. With V trimmed by 6 bases and J by 7 bases, 10 bases remained unmatched. Germline CDR1 is ENHRY and CDR2 is SYGVKD. CDR3 residues: CAIRTGTGIPNTIYF. The CDR3 coding sequence is TGTGCCATCAGGACCGGGACAGGGATCCCGAACACCATATATTTT.

The chain joins TRBV5-6 to TRBJ1-2; no clear D. Germline CDR1 and CDR2: SGHDT and YYEEEE. V lost 5 bases and J lost 8, with 22 bases in between. This CDR3 spans 15 amino acids. The CDR3 spells CASSSPFLREAGYTF. In nucleotides, the CDR3 is TGTGCCAGCAGTTCACCCTTTCTTCGCGAGGCCGGCTACACCTTC. Full variable domain (remainder filled in from reference TRBV5-6 and TRBJ1-2): DAGVTQSPTHLIKTRGQQVTLRCSPKSGHDTVSWYQQALGQGPQFIFQYYEEEERQRGNFPDRFSGHQFPNYSSELNVNALLLGDSALYLCASSSPFLREAGYTFGSGTRLTVV.